This T cell receptor beta chain was obtained from a study of early T cells in non-severe SARS-CoV-2 infection. In this sample, this clonotype turned up a few times. The TCR library protocol was used to attach unique molecular identifiers. These identifiers were attached to individual cDNA molecules. TCRdb ran MiXCR on the 5' RACE reads and lists one entry per CDR3 protein. The table lists some 56,000 distinct CDR3 sequences, more than 13% of them singletons. The CDR3 is 15 residues long. The source of this sequence is an adult who was a healthcare worker with PCR-confirmed SARS-CoV-2 infection or an uninfected control (not recorded which). This rearrangement joins TRBV21-1 to TRBJ1-5; the table's D call, TRBD1, has no DNA check behind it. TRBV21-1 is listed as a pseudogene. The material was whole blood, obtained at baseline. CDR3 sequence reads: CASTIQVVNNQPQHF. The CDR3 DNA reads as TGTGCCAGCACTATACAGGTAGTAAACAATCAGCCCCAGCATTTT.